These 5 T cell receptor beta chains share one sample of origin, sequenced in a study of glioma-infiltrating T cells. Amplification of TCR alpha and beta CDR3 regions from RNA used iRepertoire nested multiplex PCR. TCRdb independently ran MiXCR on the multiplex PCR reads; one entry per CDR3 protein. Among about 210,000 distinct CDR3 sequences listed, about 32% were seen once. The sample consisted of glioma tissue, nonneoplastic brain tissue, or PBMCs (not recorded which). These TCRs come from a human donor with low-grade glioma or glioblastoma, undergoing nonglioma brain surgery, or in good health (not recorded which).

This clonotype has more than one count but fewer than ten. The rearrangement links TRBV11-3 to TRBJ2-1; D remains unclear. Germline V gene sequence: CDR1 SGHNT, CDR2 YENEEA. CDR3 size: 14 residues. The V and J ends lost 1 base and 9 bases respectively, with 13 bases between them. The CDR3 reads CASSLGEEPGEQFF. In DNA form, the CDR3 reads TGTGCCAGCAGCTTAGGTGAGGAGCCGGGTGAGCAGTTCTTC.

A few counts support this clonotype. The chain recombines TRBV3-1 with TRBJ2-6; 7 bases agree with TRBD2. Germline V lookup: CDR1 LGHDT, CDR2 YNNKEL (reference sequence). This CDR3 is 15 amino acids long. V lost 6 bases to trimming and J lost 2 bases; unmatched junction nucleotides: 4. For the CDR3, the DNA is TGTGCCAGCAGTCCCGGACTAGCTGGGGCCAACGTCCTGACTTTC. It yields the protein CASSPGLAGANVLTF. Filled out from reference TRBV3-1 and TRBJ2-6, the complete variable domain reads DTAVSQTPKYLVTQMGNDKSIKCEQNLGHDTMYWYKQDSKKFLKIMFSYNNKELIINETVPNRFSPKSPDKAHLNLHINSLELGDSAVYFCASSPGLAGANVLTFGAGSRLTVL.

On this clonotype itself: This clone may be a read error of a much larger clone one base away. The CDR3 DNA follows: TGTGCCAGCAGCCCTCGGGCCAGCTCCTACAATGAGCAGTACTTC. This sequence encodes CASSPRASSYNEQYF. V is TRBV7-2 and J is TRBJ2-1, with D uncertain. The last part of the DNA fits TRBJ2-7 better; the J call may be wrong. The CDR3 is made up of 15 amino acids. CDR1 is SGHTA and CDR2 is FQGNSA in the germline V gene.

Worth noting for this clonotype: At one end, the junction sequence differs from germline, possibly due to a read error. The V and J genes are TRBV20-1 and TRBJ2-3; perhaps TRBD2 as D (6 bases). The CDR3 loop spans 17 amino acids. CDR1 and CDR2 (germline): DFQATT, SNEGSKA (reference sequence). CDR3 sequence reads: CSARGDAVADSTDTQYF. The CDR3 DNA follows: TGCAGTGCTAGAGGAGACGCGGTAGCGGATAGCACAGATACGCAATATTTT.

The gene calls are TRBV5-1 and TRBJ1-4, with D hard to call. CDR1 and CDR2 (germline): SGHRS, YFSETQ. V lost 0 bases to trimming and J lost 5 bases, with 11 bases between them. The CDR3 length is 15 residues. As DNA, the CDR3 is TGCGCCAGCAGCTTGGGGCCAGCAGCCAATGAAAAACTGTTTTTT. It is translated as CASSLGPAANEKLFF.